This is a list of T cell receptor beta chains from one sample in a study of T cell responses to AZD1222 COVID-19 vaccine. Profiled with immunoSEQ multiplex PCR; TCRdb holds only in-frame clones, not every one. The sample shows 140,000 to 150,000 clones, about nine tenths of them seen only once. Sequencing was performed on peripheral blood, taken on day 0 of AZD1222 vaccination. These receptors all stem from an adult in good health. Both conserved end residues are part of each CDR3. The order of the fields is V gene, CDR3 protein.

>TRBV25-1
CASSINPDTGELFF
>TRBV3-1/TRBV3-2
CASSWDRGGTEAFF
>TRBV7-9
CASSLKSGASSYNSPLHF
>TRBV5-1
CASSVGFGTSSAAFF
>TRBV13
CASSLDTGTGAKIF
>TRBV6-6
CASSYSGDQPQHF
>TRBV27
CASSFSPLGTLGQHQPQHF
>TRBV19
CASSRAVSGNTIYF
>TRBV19
CASSLHRDAGTEAFF
>TRBV18
CASSPPPDPGNTIYF
>TRBV10-2
CASSALNEAFF
>TRBV20-1
CSASPYTDTQYF
>TRBV6-2/TRBV6-3
CASSYSWTDQGGYTF
>TRBV5-4
CASSSGRDTGELFF
>TRBV27
CASRDVQGGNQPQHF
>TRBV2
CASRGRVANSPLHF
>TRBV9
CASSASHGGRHYGYTF
>TRBV6-1
CASSEVYRGGAFF
>TRBV4-3
CASSLTLFDRGRRGTNEKLFF
>TRBV2
CASSATAPGTGGEQYF
>TRBV7-2
CASSFRQGTEAFF
>TRBV2
CASSVESGQVNEAFF
>TRBV30
CAWSVLGETQYF
>TRBV7-2
CASSPTPLNYGYTF
>TRBV2
CASTYITSNTEAFF
>TRBV9
CASSGRDRGIDGYTF
>TRBV7-2
CASSLQGVRSPLHF
>TRBV2
CARRVAGGAGTEQFF
>TRBV6-6
CASSYPPSSGRDGYTF
>TRBV7-2
CASSPASGGAYEQYF
>TRBV7-8
CASSLAQSLDTQYF
>TRBV20-1
CSARQVGYTF
>TRBV7-9
CASSQGQGFYNSPLHF
>TRBV18
CASSPRVLLDYGYTF
>TRBV5-1
CASSGTGTAFEAFF
>TRBV7-9
CASSLMGGARAFF
>TRBV9
CASSVASTRGTSTNEQFF
>TRBV30
CAWSPSWGPQHF
>TRBV10-2
CASSESNWDDTQYF
>TRBV7-8
CASSPRQSIGHTEAFF
>TRBV12-3/TRBV12-4
CASSLRDTEAFF
>TRBV28
CASSLPNTEAFF
>TRBV5-4
CASSSQTTGELFF
>TRBV7-2
CASSLVQAYNSPLHF
>TRBV5-1
CASSLGLAGGLQETQYF
>TRBV11-1
CASSLQDRALHF
>TRBV5-5
CASSLEVRGAGNSPLHF
>TRBV12-3/TRBV12-4
CASSLAGASEQYF
>TRBV6-5
CASSNRLYGYTF
>TRBV30
CAWSVTNYEQYF
>TRBV3-1/TRBV3-2
CASSLQRGGQEQFF